Each of the 32 T cell receptor beta chains below was sequenced from the same sample in a study of T-cell reconstitution after alpha-beta-depleted transplantation in children. The TCRbeta library was prepared with unique molecular identifiers. TCRdb reanalysed the PCR reads using MiXCR and keeps one entry per CDR3 protein. The sample lists 420,000 or so distinct CDR3 sequences, about a tenth seen once, with roughly 5.1% in the top ten. The sample here was PBMCs from the stem cell graft donor, taken from the stem cell graft. These receptor sequences come from a human donor who donated a stem cell graft to a child with acute myeloid leukemia.

Ten or more counts support this clonotype. This sequence joins TRBV24-1 and TRBJ1-1, with no clear D. Germline V gives CDR1 KGHDR, CDR2 SFDVKD. Trimming cost V 12 bases and J 0 bases, with 10 bases left between them. CDR3 length: 12 amino acids. The CDR3 bases are TGTGCCTCGCCAACCCTGAACACTGAAGCTTTCTTT. Translating gives CASPTLNTEAFF.

This clonotype turned up a few times. The chain has TRBV7-2 and TRBJ2-1, with 11 positions matching TRBD2. The junction had 15 bases not matched to a gene; V was cut back by 5 bases and J by 12 bases. The germline V gene encodes CDR1 SGHTA and CDR2 FQGNSA. CDR3 length: 16 residues. In nucleotides, the CDR3 is TGTGCCAGCAGCCCCCTCCTAGCGGGAGGTGGATTGAGGCAGTTCTTC. This encodes CASSPLLAGGGLRQFF.

This clonotype was counted a few times. The CDR3 reads CASSAFRVVTEAFF. The CDR3 DNA sequence: TGTGCCAGCAGCGCCTTCAGGGTTGTCACTGAAGCTTTCTTT. The genes are TRBV5-6 and TRBJ1-1; a possible D gene is TRBD1 (5 bases). The CDR3 has 14 residues. Germline-derived CDR1 and CDR2 are SGHDT and YYEEEE. V was cut by 4 bases and J by 4 bases, with 14 bases left in between.

There are many counts of this clonotype. The rearrangement joins TRBV2 to TRBJ2-1; 8 bases agree with TRBD2. V shed 3 bases, J shed 0 bases, and the junction held 7 bases outside the gene matches. CDR3 length equals 17 residues. The V gene's germline CDR1 is SNHLY and CDR2 FYNNEI. The CDR3, as DNA: TGTGCCAGCAGTGACTCGGAACTAGCGGTCTCCTACAATGAGCAGTTCTTC. Translated, it gives CASSDSELAVSYNEQFF.

The V and J genes are TRBV12-3 or TRBV12-4 and TRBJ1-1, with D unresolved. V dropped 5 bases and J dropped 1 base, with 5 bases sitting between them. The CDR3 length is 12 residues. CDR3 DNA: TGTGCCAGCAGTATCTCGAACACTGAAGCTTTCTTT. It yields the protein CASSISNTEAFF.

The V and J genes are TRBV12-3 or TRBV12-4 and TRBJ1-5; maybe TRBD1 (5 bases). The V end was cut by 3 bases, the J end by 5 bases, with 11 bases between. The CDR3 totals 14 residues. CDR3: CASSFGGRDQPQHF. CDR3 in DNA: TGTGCCAGCAGTTTCGGGGGTCGGGATCAGCCCCAGCATTTT.

This clonotype was seen a few times. The chain joins TRBV12-3 or TRBV12-4 to TRBJ1-1; D uncertain. Trimming pared 6 bases from V and 2 bases from J, leaving 16 bases between. This CDR3 comprises 15 residues. This chain's CDR3 is CASSPKVWGNTEAFF. For the CDR3, the DNA is TGTGCCAGCAGCCCAAAGGTGTGGGGAAACACTGAAGCTTTCTTT.

A few counts support this clonotype. The rearrangement uses TRBV14 and TRBJ2-7, with 7 bases matching TRBD2. The V segment lost 3 bases and the J segment 3 bases; nucleotides outside the gene matches: 11. Germline loops: CDR1 SGHDN, CDR2 FVKESK. The CDR3 has 16 amino acids. The CDR3 DNA reads TGTGCCAGCAGCCATCTCGCCATAGCGGGTAACTACGAGCAGTACTTC. This sequence encodes CASSHLAIAGNYEQYF.

This clonotype showed up just a few times. This chain connects TRBV5-1 to TRBJ1-5, with D hard to call. The CDR3 runs 13 residues. Per the germline V gene, CDR1 is SGHRS and CDR2 is YFSETQ. V lost 4 bases and J lost 6, with 11 bases in between. The CDR3 DNA is TGCGCCAGCAGCCCTGGGTCCGGTCAGCCCCAGCATTTT. It translates to CASSPGSGQPQHF.

This clonotype was picked up a small number of times. The chain links TRBV10-3 to TRBJ1-1; possibly TRBD1 for D (5 bases). Trimming stripped 0 bases from V and 0 bases from J, with 14 bases between. The length of the CDR3 is 17 residues. Germline V gives CDR1 ENHRY, CDR2 SYGVKD. The CDR3 region is CAISESAAGIMNTEAFF. The CDR3 DNA is TGTGCCATCAGTGAGTCGGCGGCAGGGATCATGAACACTGAAGCTTTCTTT.

The table lists this clonotype with a few counts. The chain joins TRBV10-1 to TRBJ2-2, with 10 bases lining up with TRBD1. The germline V gene has CDR1 WNHNN and CDR2 SYGVQD (reference sequence). CDR3 length: 15 residues. V lost 4 bases to trimming and J lost 6 bases; unmatched junction nucleotides: 5. In DNA form, the CDR3 reads TGCGCCAGCAGTGCCGTAGGACAGGGGGCCGGGGAGCTGTTTTTT. Its protein is CASSAVGQGAGELFF.

This clonotype occurred a few times. The chain employs TRBV11-2 and TRBJ2-1; 13 positions match TRBD2. The CDR3 consists of 16 residues. The V and J ends lost 5 bases and 7 bases, in that order; junction bases with no gene match: 8. Germline values: CDR1 SGHAT, CDR2 FQNNGV. CDR3 loop: CASSVRLAGGDNEQFF. The CDR3 DNA reads TGTGCCAGCAGCGTAAGACTAGCGGGGGGTGATAATGAGCAGTTCTTC.

The chain has TRBV10-3 and TRBJ2-7; 8 bases agree with TRBD1. The CDR3 has 15 amino acids. The trim removed 3 bases at V and 2 bases at J, leaving 6 bases unmatched. Germline V gives CDR1 ENHRY, CDR2 SYGVKD. The CDR3 DNA reads as TGTGCCATCAGTGACCCCGGGACAGGAGCCTACGAGCAGTACTTC. Translated: CAISDPGTGAYEQYF.

The V gene is TRBV18, the J gene TRBJ2-2; D might be TRBD2 (6 bases). Trimming removed 4 bases from V and 2 bases from J, with 14 bases in between. CDR3 length: 16 residues. Germline values: CDR1 KGHSH, CDR2 LQKENI. The CDR3 reads CASSRTAGTNTGELFF. In DNA, the CDR3 is TGTGCCAGCTCACGAACGGCAGGGACTAACACCGGGGAGCTGTTTTTT.

This clonotype was detected only a few times. The chain combines TRBV7-2 with TRBJ2-3; either TRBD1 or TRBD2 may fit D (6 bases each). Germline V gene sequence: CDR1 SGHTA, CDR2 FQGNSA. The CDR3 covers 14 residues. V lost 3 bases and J 5 bases, leaving 12 bases between the germline ends. Here the CDR3 DNA reads TGTGCCAGCAGCTTTAGGGGGGCCGTAGATACGCAGTATTTT. Encoded protein: CASSFRGAVDTQYF.

This chain uses TRBV10-3 with TRBJ2-1; D is undetermined. Trimming took 8 bases from V and 1 from J, leaving 9 bases between them. CDR3 length: 13 amino acids. The germline CDR1 and CDR2 sequences are ENHRY and SYGVKD. In DNA, the CDR3 is TGTGCCATCTTAAGGGATTCCTACAATGAGCAGTTCTTC. It encodes CAILRDSYNEQFF.

The chain's CDR3 is CAISRTTLNYEQYF. The CDR3 DNA reads as TGTGCCATCAGTAGGACCACTCTCAACTACGAGCAGTACTTC. The chain recombines TRBV10-3 with TRBJ2-7, with D uncertain. This CDR3 contains 14 residues. Germline V gives CDR1 ENHRY, CDR2 SYGVKD. Trimming shortened V by 5 bases and J by 3 bases, and 14 bases separated the two germline ends.

This clonotype was counted between two and nine times. The J gene is TRBJ2-7, the V gene TRBV4-2; 7 nucleotides line up with TRBD1. CDR1 is LGHNA and CDR2 is YNFKEQ in the germline V gene. The CDR3 runs 14 residues. The V segment lost 5 bases and the J segment 6 bases; nucleotides outside the gene matches: 10. DNA of the CDR3: TGTGCCAGCAGCTCCACGGACAGGCCGCTCGAGCAGTACTTC. This codes for CASSSTDRPLEQYF.

This clonotype was seen a few times. The CDR3 spells CASSSPGTGMGGELFF. CDR3 nucleotide sequence: TGCGCCAGCAGCTCACCCGGGACAGGGATGGGCGGGGAGCTGTTTTTT. The chain combines TRBV5-1 with TRBJ2-2; 9 nucleotides align to TRBD1. The J segment lost 7 bases and the V segment lost 3 bases, leaving 10 bases of the junction unmatched. Per germline, CDR1 SGHRS and CDR2 YFSETQ. CDR3 length: 16 amino acids.

Of note for this clonotype: A junction end diverges from the germline sequence, so it may reflect a read error. This sequence joins TRBV28 and TRBJ2-7; tentatively, D is TRBD1 (7 bases). The CDR3 is 13 residues long. Germline loops: CDR1 MDHEN, CDR2 SYDVKM. The CDR3 DNA follows: TGTGCCAGCAGTTGGAGGGGGCGCTACGAGCACTACTTC. Encoded protein: CASSWRGRYEHYF.

This clonotype was observed many times. V and J are TRBV12-3 or TRBV12-4 and TRBJ2-1; 10 bases map to TRBD1. This CDR3 comprises 16 residues. With V trimmed by 7 bases and J by 2 bases, 8 bases remained unmatched. The CDR3 DNA reads as TGTGCCAGCACCGAGACCGGGACAGGGGCCTACAATGAGCAGTTCTTC. This sequence encodes CASTETGTGAYNEQFF.

This clonotype was detected many times. This rearrangement joins TRBV5-5 to TRBJ2-2, with 11 bases identical to TRBD1. Germline assignment: CDR1 SGHKS and CDR2 YYEKEE (reference sequence). Unmatched junction bases numbered 7, after V lost 8 bases and J lost 7 bases. The CDR3 has 14 amino acids. CDR3 region: CASGTGGVGGELFF. The CDR3 DNA follows: TGTGCCAGTGGGACAGGGGGGGTCGGCGGGGAGCTGTTTTTT.

This chain joins TRBV29-1 and TRBJ2-2; D gene uncertain. CDR3 size: 13 residues. Trimming removed 6 bases from V and 0 bases from J, with 8 bases in between. Per the germline V gene, CDR1 is SQVTM and CDR2 is ANQGSEA. In nucleotides, the CDR3 is TGCAGCGTGTTGGCAGCGAACACCGGGGAGCTGTTTTTT. Protein sequence: CSVLAANTGELFF.

This clonotype was seen more than once but under ten times. V is TRBV29-1 and J is TRBJ2-5; D is uncertain. V dropped 7 bases and J dropped 4 bases, with 10 bases sitting between them. CDR1 is SQVTM, CDR2 ANQGSEA, per germline. The CDR3 is 11 amino acids. CDR3 DNA sequence: TGCAGCGCCGAGGTTGTAGAGACCCAGTACTTC. Its protein is CSAEVVETQYF.

This sequence joins TRBV11-2 and TRBJ2-2; 7 bases match TRBD1. V was clipped by 5 bases and J by 8 bases; unmatched bases: 11. This CDR3 has 15 residues. The V gene's germline CDR1 is SGHAT and CDR2 FQNNGV. The CDR3 here is CASSPSTGIIGELFF. The DNA of the CDR3 is TGTGCCAGCAGCCCGTCGACAGGGATTATTGGGGAGCTGTTTTTT.

The sample holds a few counts of this clonotype. The rearrangement joins TRBV10-3 to TRBJ2-4, with D unclear. V lost 10 bases to trimming and J lost 5 bases, with 9 bases between them. The CDR3 contains 11 residues. The V gene's germline CDR1 is ENHRY and CDR2 SYGVKD. The CDR3: CATASENIQYF. The CDR3 nucleotides read TGTGCCACCGCTTCAGAAAACATTCAGTACTTC.

The rearrangement uses TRBV3-1 and TRBJ1-3; 7 bases are shared with TRBD1. This CDR3 has 14 amino acids. Germline V gene sequence: CDR1 LGHDT, CDR2 YNNKEL (reference sequence). J was trimmed by 2 bases and V by 3 bases; bases with no gene match: 1. Written as DNA, the CDR3 is TGTGCCAGCAGCCATACAGGGGCTGGAAACACCATATATTTT. Protein sequence: CASSHTGAGNTIYF.

The genes are TRBV7-2 and TRBJ2-7; D may be TRBD2 (6 bases). This CDR3 has 14 amino acids. Between the trimmed V and J ends, which lost 1 base and 0 bases, there was a span of 7 bases. Germline V gene lookup returns CDR1 SGHTA and CDR2 FQGNSA. The CDR3 loop is CASSLGGASYEQYF. In DNA form, the CDR3 reads TGTGCCAGCAGCTTAGGCGGGGCCTCCTACGAGCAGTACTTC.

This clonotype has a handful of counts. This chain joins TRBV29-1 and TRBJ2-5; 12 bases are shared with TRBD2. Germline trimming cut 6 bases from V and 1 base from J; bases unmatched to any gene: 15. This CDR3 comprises 18 residues. The V gene's germline CDR1 is SQVTM and CDR2 ANQGSEA. This chain's CDR3 is CSVSLAGGPGWSQETQYF. Here the CDR3 DNA reads TGCAGCGTGAGTCTAGCGGGGGGGCCTGGATGGTCCCAAGAGACCCAGTACTTC.

This clonotype was seen at least ten times. The chain couples TRBV20-1 to TRBJ1-6; D is perhaps TRBD1 (5 bases). This CDR3 is 14 amino acids long. Germline CDR1 is DFQATT and CDR2 is SNEGSKA (reference sequence). Trimming took 5 bases from V and 8 from J, leaving 16 bases between them. CDR3 nucleotide sequence: TGCAGTGCTTTGCAGGGAAGCACGGATTCACCCCTCCACTTT. The encoded protein is CSALQGSTDSPLHF.

A few counts support this clonotype. This chain connects TRBV29-1 to TRBJ2-7, with TRBD1 as a possible D gene (5 bases). V lost 3 bases and J 6 bases, leaving 15 bases between the germline ends. The germline CDR1 and CDR2 sequences are SQVTM and ANQGSEA. The length of the CDR3 is 13 residues. The CDR3 is CSVDLGVSGEQYF. For the CDR3, the DNA is TGCAGCGTTGATTTAGGGGTATCGGGCGAGCAGTACTTC.

This clonotype was detected many times. The genes are TRBV7-2 and TRBJ2-5, with a tentative D call TRBD2 (5 bases). V was pared by 1 base and J by 3 bases, with 6 bases between. CDR3 length equals 13 residues. CDR1 and CDR2 from the germline V gene are SGHTA and FQGNSA. Written as DNA, the CDR3 is TGTGCCAGCAGCTTAGGGAGGAAAGAGACCCAGTACTTC. Translation gives CASSLGRKETQYF.